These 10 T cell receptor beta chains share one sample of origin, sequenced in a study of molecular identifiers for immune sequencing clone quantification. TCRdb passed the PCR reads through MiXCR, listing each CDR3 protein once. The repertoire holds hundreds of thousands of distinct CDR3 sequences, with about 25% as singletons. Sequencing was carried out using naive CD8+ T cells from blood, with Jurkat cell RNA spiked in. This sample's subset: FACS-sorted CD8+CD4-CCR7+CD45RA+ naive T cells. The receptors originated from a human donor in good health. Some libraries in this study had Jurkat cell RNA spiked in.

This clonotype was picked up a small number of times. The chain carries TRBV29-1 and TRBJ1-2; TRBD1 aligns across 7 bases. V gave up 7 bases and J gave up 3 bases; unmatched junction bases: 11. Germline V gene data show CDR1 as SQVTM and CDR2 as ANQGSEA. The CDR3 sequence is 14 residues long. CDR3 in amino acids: CSAEPPGGDYGYTF. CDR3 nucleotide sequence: TGCAGCGCCGAGCCCCCAGGGGGGGACTATGGCTACACCTTC. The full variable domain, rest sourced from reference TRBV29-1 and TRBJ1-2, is SAVISQKPSRDICQRGTSLTIQCQVDSQVTMMFWYRQQPGQSLTLIATANQGSEATYESGFVIDKFPISRPNLTFSTLTVSNMSPEDSSIYLCSAEPPGGDYGYTFGSGTRLTVV.

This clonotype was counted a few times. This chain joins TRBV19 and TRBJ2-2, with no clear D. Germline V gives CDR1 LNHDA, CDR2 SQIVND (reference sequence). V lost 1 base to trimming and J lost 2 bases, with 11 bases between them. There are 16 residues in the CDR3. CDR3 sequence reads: CASSIGAWENTGELFF. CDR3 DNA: TGTGCCAGTAGTATAGGAGCGTGGGAAAACACCGGGGAGCTGTTTTTT.

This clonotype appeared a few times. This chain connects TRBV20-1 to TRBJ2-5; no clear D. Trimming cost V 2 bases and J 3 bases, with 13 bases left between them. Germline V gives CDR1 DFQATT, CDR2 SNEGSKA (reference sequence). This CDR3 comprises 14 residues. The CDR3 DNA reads TGCAGTGCTAGATCCTCCGGTGTGAAAGAGACCCAGTACTTC. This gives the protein CSARSSGVKETQYF.

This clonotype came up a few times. CDR3 bases: TGTGCCAGCAGTGAACGCGCTGGTCTCCCAAATAGCAATCAGCCCCAGCATTTT. Protein sequence: CASSERAGLPNSNQPQHF. V gene TRBV6-1 combines with J gene TRBJ1-5; D is uncertain. CDR3 length: 18 residues. V was cut by 2 bases and J by 0 bases, with 17 bases left in between. Germline CDR1 MNHNS, CDR2 SASEGT.

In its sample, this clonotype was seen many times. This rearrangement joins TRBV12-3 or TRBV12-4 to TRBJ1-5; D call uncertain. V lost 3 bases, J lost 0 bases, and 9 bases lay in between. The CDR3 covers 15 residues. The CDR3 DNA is TGTGCCAGCAGTTTTCTCGCAGGTAGCAATCAGCCCCAGCATTTT. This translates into CASSFLAGSNQPQHF.

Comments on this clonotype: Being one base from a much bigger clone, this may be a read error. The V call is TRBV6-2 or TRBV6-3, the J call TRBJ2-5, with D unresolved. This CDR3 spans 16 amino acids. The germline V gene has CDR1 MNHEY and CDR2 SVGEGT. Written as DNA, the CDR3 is TGTGCCAGCAGTCCCCGGACGGAGCTCCCTCAAGAGCCCCAGTACTTC. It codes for CASSPRTELPQEPQYF.

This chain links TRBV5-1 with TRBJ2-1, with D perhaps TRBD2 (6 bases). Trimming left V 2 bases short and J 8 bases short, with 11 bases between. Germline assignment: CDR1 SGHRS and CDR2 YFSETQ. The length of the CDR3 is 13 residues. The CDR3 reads CASSFGGTDEQFF. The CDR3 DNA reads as TGCGCCAGCAGCTTCGGGGGAACAGATGAGCAGTTCTTC.

The CDR3 spells CASSFGVSTGELFF. The CDR3, as DNA: TGTGCCAGCAGCTTTGGAGTTAGTACCGGGGAGCTGTTTTTT. The gene calls are TRBV5-6 and TRBJ2-2, with unresolved D. The CDR3 spans 14 residues. Germline V gene data show CDR1 as SGHDT and CDR2 as YYEEEE. V gave up 2 bases and J gave up 5 bases, with 10 bases separating them.

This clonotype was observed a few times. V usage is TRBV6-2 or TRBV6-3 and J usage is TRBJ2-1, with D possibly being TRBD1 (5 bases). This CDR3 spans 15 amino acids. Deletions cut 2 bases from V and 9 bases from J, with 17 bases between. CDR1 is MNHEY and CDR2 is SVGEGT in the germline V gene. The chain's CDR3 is CASSYLRQPIGEQFF. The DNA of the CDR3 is TGTGCCAGCAGTTACCTTAGACAGCCGATAGGTGAGCAGTTCTTC.

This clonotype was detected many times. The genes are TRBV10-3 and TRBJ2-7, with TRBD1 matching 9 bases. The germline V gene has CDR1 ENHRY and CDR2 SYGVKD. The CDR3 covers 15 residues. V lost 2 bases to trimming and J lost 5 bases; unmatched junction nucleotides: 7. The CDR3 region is CAISEPPGQGDEQYF. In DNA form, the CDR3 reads TGTGCCATCAGTGAGCCGCCGGGACAGGGAGACGAGCAGTACTTC.